The text below deals with one T cell receptor beta chain. The protocol was immunoSEQ multiplex PCR, while the TCRdb copy is restricted to in-frame clones and leaves out a portion. Of about 210,000 clones in the sample, roughly 94% are singletons; the top ten hold 1% to 1.5%. This sample stems from a study of blood T cell repertoires in COVID-19. On the study more broadly: COVID-19 samples, acute and convalescent, were from the United States, Italy and Spain. Sources were T cells, B-cell-depleted T cells, or PBMCs; the material itself was cDNA or gDNA.

Germline V CDR1 and CDR2: LNHDA, SQIVND (reference sequence). The CDR3 runs to 15 residues. The V and J ends lost 0 bases and 6 bases respectively, with 12 bases between them. The receptor was isolated from a man aged 25-40 years with acute or convalescent COVID-19. The rearrangement uses TRBV19 and TRBJ1-5, with D possibly matching TRBD1 (5 bases). Material: peripheral blood. The CDR3 DNA reads as TGTGCCAGTAGTATAGAGGGGGGAGGCATTCAGCCCCAGCATTTT. This sequence encodes CASSIEGGGIQPQHF.